A single sample is the source of the 3 T cell receptor beta chains below, sequenced in a study of blood T cell repertoires in COVID-19. This table comes from immunoSEQ multiplex PCR, and its TCRdb copy is limited to in-frame clones, with some not included. The table records 490,000 or so clones, around 85% of them present only once. The specimen was PBMCs or T cells enriched from blood (not recorded which). These TCRs come from a woman aged 55-70 years who had recovered from COVID-19.

The rearrangement uses TRBV7-8 and TRBJ2-3, with TRBD2 identical over 7 bases. Germline CDR1 SGHVS, CDR2 FQNEAQ. With V trimmed by 1 base and J by 6 bases, 4 bases remained unmatched. The CDR3 has 14 amino acids. The CDR3 nucleotides read TGTGCCAGCAGCTTAGGGGGGGGGAAGGATACGCAGTATTTT. Translated: CASSLGGGKDTQYF.

This rearrangement joins TRBV11-2 to TRBJ1-1; D might be TRBD1 (5 bases). Trimming cost V 8 bases and J 1 base, with 14 bases left between them. In germline, CDR1 is SGHAT, CDR2 FQNNGV. The CDR3 covers 14 residues. As DNA, the CDR3 is TGTGCCAGCGAACTAGCGGGGCGGAACACTGAAGCTTTCTTT. This encodes CASELAGRNTEAFF.

The chain links TRBV20-1 to TRBJ2-1; D gene unclear. V was clipped by 3 bases and J by 5 bases, with 5 bases between them. There are 11 residues in the CDR3. Germline CDR1 reads DFQATT; CDR2 reads SNEGSKA (reference sequence). CDR3 sequence: CSASSNNEQFF. The CDR3 DNA follows: TGCAGTGCTAGTTCAAACAATGAGCAGTTCTTC.